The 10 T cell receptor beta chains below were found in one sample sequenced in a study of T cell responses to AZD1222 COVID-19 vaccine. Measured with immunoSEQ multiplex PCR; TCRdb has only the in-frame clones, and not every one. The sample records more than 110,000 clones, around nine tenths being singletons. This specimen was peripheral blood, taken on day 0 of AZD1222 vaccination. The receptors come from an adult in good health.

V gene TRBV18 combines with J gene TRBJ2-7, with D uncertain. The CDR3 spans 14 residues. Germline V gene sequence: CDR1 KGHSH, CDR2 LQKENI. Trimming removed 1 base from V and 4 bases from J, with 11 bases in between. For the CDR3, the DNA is TGTGCCAGCTCACCACAGAGCGACCATTACGAGCAGTACTTC. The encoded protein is CASSPQSDHYEQYF. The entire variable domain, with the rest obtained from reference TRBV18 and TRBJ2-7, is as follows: NAGVMQNPRHLVRRRGQEARLRCSPMKGHSHVYWYRQLPEEGLKFMVYLQKENIIDESGMPKERFSAEFPKEGPSILRIQQVVRGDSAAYFCASSPQSDHYEQYFGPGTRLTVT.

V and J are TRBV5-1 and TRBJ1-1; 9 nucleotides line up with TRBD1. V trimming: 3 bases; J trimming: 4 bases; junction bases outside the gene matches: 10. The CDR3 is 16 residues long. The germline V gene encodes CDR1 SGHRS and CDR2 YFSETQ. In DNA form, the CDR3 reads TGCGCCAGCAGCTCTGGGGCCGGGACAGGGAGCACTGAAGCTTTCTTT. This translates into CASSSGAGTGSTEAFF.

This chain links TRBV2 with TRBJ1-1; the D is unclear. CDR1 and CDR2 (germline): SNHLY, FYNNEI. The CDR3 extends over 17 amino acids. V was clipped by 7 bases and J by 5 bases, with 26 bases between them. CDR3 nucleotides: TGTGCCAGCATGCCCCTTCTCGGCGTTGGGCATAAGACTGAAGCTTTCTTT. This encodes CASMPLLGVGHKTEAFF.

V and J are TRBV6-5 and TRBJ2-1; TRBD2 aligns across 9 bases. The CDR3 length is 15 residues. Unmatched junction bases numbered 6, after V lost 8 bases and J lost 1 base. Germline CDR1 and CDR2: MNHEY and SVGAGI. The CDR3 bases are TGTGCCAGCCCCCTAGCGGGATTGTCCTACAATGAGCAGTTCTTC. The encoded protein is CASPLAGLSYNEQFF.

CDR3 sequence: CASSPTGAGRYEQYF. The CDR3 DNA reads as TGTGCCAGCAGCCCGACAGGGGCCGGGAGATACGAGCAGTACTTC. The V call is TRBV5-4, the J call TRBJ2-7, with TRBD1 matching 8 bases. Germline CDR1 is SGHNT and CDR2 is YYREEE (reference sequence). The junction had 10 bases not matched to a gene; V was cut back by 4 bases and J by 4 bases. This CDR3 contains 15 residues.

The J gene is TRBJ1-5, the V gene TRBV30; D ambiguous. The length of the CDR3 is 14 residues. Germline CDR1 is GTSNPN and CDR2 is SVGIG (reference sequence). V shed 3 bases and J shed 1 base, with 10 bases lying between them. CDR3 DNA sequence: TGTGCCTGGAGGCCGGACTTAAGCAATCAGCCCCAGCATTTT. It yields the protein CAWRPDLSNQPQHF.

CDR3 amino acids: CASSWTGTYEQYF. For the CDR3, the DNA is TGTGCCAGCAGTTGGACAGGAACCTACGAGCAGTACTTC. V gene TRBV6-2 or TRBV6-3 combines with J gene TRBJ2-7; 7 bases match TRBD1. J gave up 2 bases and V 4 bases, and 2 bases lay outside the gene matches. The CDR3 runs 13 residues. Germline values: CDR1 MNHEY, CDR2 SVGEGT.

The CDR3 loop reads CASSGPRAGRGGYNEQFF. The DNA for the CDR3 is TGTGCCAGCAGTGGCCCTCGAGCGGGGAGGGGAGGTTACAATGAGCAGTTCTTC. The rearrangement joins TRBV6-1 to TRBJ2-1, with 7 bases lining up with TRBD2. In germline, CDR1 is MNHNS, CDR2 SASEGT. V lost 4 bases to trimming and J lost 4 bases; unmatched junction nucleotides: 16. The CDR3 consists of 18 residues.

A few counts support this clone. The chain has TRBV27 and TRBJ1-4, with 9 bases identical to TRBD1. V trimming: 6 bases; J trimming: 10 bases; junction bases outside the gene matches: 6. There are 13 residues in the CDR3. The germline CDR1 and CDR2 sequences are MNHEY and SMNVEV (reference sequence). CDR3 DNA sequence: TGTGCCAGCAGCGGGACAGGGATCCGAAAACTGTTTTTT. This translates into CASSGTGIRKLFF.

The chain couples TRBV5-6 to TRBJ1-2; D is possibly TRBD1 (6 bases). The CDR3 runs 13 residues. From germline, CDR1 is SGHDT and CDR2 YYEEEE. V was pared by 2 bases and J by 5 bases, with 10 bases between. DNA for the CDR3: TGTGCCAGCAGCTTTCGAACAGGGTATGGCTACACCTTC. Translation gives CASSFRTGYGYTF.